This T cell receptor beta chain was sequenced for a study of response to subunit inactivated influenza vaccine. One entry per CDR3 protein results from TCRdb running MiXCR on the RT-PCR reads. This table holds 450,000 to 600,000 distinct CDR3 sequences, roughly 7.9% found once. Notes on the study in general: Authors proposed each seasonal influenza vaccination draws in few new T cells.

Germline V gives CDR1 SEHNR, CDR2 FQNEAQ (reference sequence). The ends were cut back, 4 bases at V and 4 bases at J, with 22 bases in the middle. CDR3 length: 17 residues. With regard to this clonotype: Its target is not known.

The input for sequencing was PBMCs from blood, taken around 25 months after vaccination. The chain links TRBV7-9 to TRBJ1-2; D gene unclear. The sequence derives from a man aged 50 to 75 who received an inactivated influenza vaccine. The CDR3 nucleotides are TGTGCCAGCAGCTCAAGCCTGAGCGACAATCGGGGCTATGGCTACACCTTC. This gives the protein CASSSSLSDNRGYGYTF.